These 5 T cell receptor beta chains were sequenced from one sample in a study of T cell responses to AZD1222 COVID-19 vaccine (dated by TCRdb to the early 2020s). The time point label, as the study defines it: about 28 days (+/-7) after the second vaccine dose. Libraries came from the immunoSEQ multiplex PCR assay. TCRdb holds this immuneACCESS table with in-frame rearrangements only. Some clones are missing; in checked studies, unresolved V genes explain under half, and the rest has no known cause. The sample has 110,000 or so clones on record, approximately 89% of them singletons. The ten largest account for approximately 6.4% of the sample. Material: peripheral blood, obtained 28 days after the second AZD1222 dose. Receptors were obtained from an adult who received the AZD1222 COVID-19 vaccine.

This clone was detected only once. The chain uses TRBV7-2 and TRBJ2-1, with 11 bases matching TRBD1. The CDR3 totals 15 residues. In germline, CDR1 is SGHTA, CDR2 FQGNSA. Unmatched junction bases numbered 4, after V lost 7 bases and J lost 2 bases. CDR3 sequence: CASNRDRGAYNEQFF. DNA for the CDR3: TGTGCCAGCAACCGGGACAGGGGGGCCTACAATGAGCAGTTCTTC.

The chain links TRBV7-6 to TRBJ1-3; D is unresolved. CDR1 SGHVS and CDR2 FNYEAQ come from the germline V gene. V lost 2 bases, J lost 2 bases, and 10 bases lay in between. This CDR3 is 15 amino acids long. CDR3 sequence: CASSLYGEAGNTIYF. The CDR3 nucleotides read TGTGCCAGCAGCTTATATGGTGAGGCTGGAAACACCATATATTTT.

The CDR3 sequence is CASSEEDRPHF. CDR3 in DNA: TGTGCCAGCAGTGAGGAGGACAGGCCGCATTTT. This rearrangement joins TRBV2 to TRBJ1-5, with 7 bases identical to TRBD1. V lost 3 bases and J lost 15; bases outside the gene matches: 5. Germline V CDR1 and CDR2: SNHLY, FYNNEI. The CDR3 has 11 residues.

This clone was observed a single time. The rearrangement joins TRBV11-2 to TRBJ2-1; 7 positions agree with TRBD1. This CDR3 has 15 residues. Germline lookup yields CDR1 SGHAT and CDR2 FQNNGV. V lost 5 bases to trimming and J lost 5 bases; unmatched junction nucleotides: 9. The CDR3 DNA follows: TGTGCCAGCAGCGCTAACCGGGACAGTAACAATGAGCAGTTCTTC. It encodes CASSANRDSNNEQFF.

This chain connects TRBV27 to TRBJ1-1; D is possibly TRBD1 (6 bases). Germline V gene lookup returns CDR1 MNHEY and CDR2 SMNVEV (reference sequence). The CDR3 is 13 amino acids. The ends were cut back, 3 bases at V and 6 bases at J, with 11 bases in the middle. CDR3 in DNA: TGTGCCAGCAGTTTTACAGGGAGGCCTGAAGCTTTCTTT. The encoded protein is CASSFTGRPEAFF.